This T cell receptor beta chain was captured by sequencing in a study of blood T cell repertoires in COVID-19. Looking at the study overall: Material from acute and convalescent COVID-19 was sourced from the United States, Italy and Spain.

In the study's own analysis: Nucleated cell number was recorded as an estimate derived from reference gene primer amplification. Repertoires were generated with immunoSEQ multiplex PCR, while TCRdb's copy carries only in-frame clones and drops some. V, J and clone size were drawn from that table, and D and trimming were deduced from the DNA. The sample holds a few hundred thousand clones, 70% to 90% seen once. Germline CDR1 MNHNS, CDR2 SASEGT. The CDR3 totals 15 residues. V lost 2 bases and J 1 base, leaving 12 bases between the germline ends. The chain joins TRBV6-1 to TRBJ2-7; D unresolved. Input material: peripheral blood. This receptor was taken from a man aged 35 to 55 with acute or convalescent COVID-19. This chain's CDR3 is CASSEITGSSYEQYF. CDR3 coding DNA: TGTGCCAGCAGTGAAATAACCGGGTCGTCCTACGAGCAGTACTTC.